This TCR beta chain was observed in a study of Graves' ophthalmopathy and Graves' hyperthyroidism. A remark on this clonotype: What it binds is unknown.

CDR3 length: 17 amino acids. Germline V gives CDR1 SGHRS, CDR2 YFSETQ. V was clipped by 0 bases and J by 0 bases; unmatched bases: 9. Amplification of the TCR beta CDR3 regions used RNA transcripts (as template). The workflow started with a first-round RT-PCR run with HTBI primers and then moved on to a second-round multiplex PCR. TCRdb recomputed calls from the multiplex PCR reads with MiXCR, one row per CDR3 protein. The sample has 200,000 to 250,000 distinct CDR3 sequences; around 45% are singletons. The diagnostic workup employed clinical symptoms, serum thyroxine, TRAb, thyroid ultrasound and orbital computed tomography. Overall study findings and caveats: Blood also contained most of the expanded thyroid clonotypes above 0.001 frequency.

This receptor was obtained from an adult man with Graves' ophthalmopathy. Sequenced sample: peripheral blood. The genes are TRBV5-1 and TRBJ2-7, with 7 bases identical to TRBD2. This chain's CDR3 is CASSLDSSGTSSYEQYF. The CDR3 nucleotides are TGCGCCAGCAGCTTGGATTCTAGCGGTACGAGCTCCTACGAGCAGTACTTC.